This TCR beta chain was profiled in a study of cytomegalovirus exposure and HLA in healthy donors. Study-level points and caveats: Common viral pathogens seemed to be connected with several of the most significant clusters, according to a later analysis. Later work showed greater clonal expansion in HLA-associated TCR beta chains than in equally common others. The authors listed approximately 150 TCR beta chains as cytomegalovirus-associated.

The PCR ran on 60 Vbeta and 13 Jbeta primers. Produced via immunoSEQ multiplex PCR; TCRdb's table is partial and in-frame only. The repertoire holds some 130,000 clones, with around 77% as singletons. Comments on this clone: Antigen: not known.

CDR1 and CDR2 (germline): DFQATT, SNEGSKA (reference sequence). V lost 3 bases to trimming and J lost 8 bases, with 8 bases between them. The CDR3 contains 11 residues. The genes are TRBV20-1 and TRBJ2-1; D gene unclear. This sequence was found in a woman in her sixties in good health and CMV-seronegative. Sequenced: PBMCs. Written as DNA, the CDR3 is TGCAGTGCTAGCCTTATTGATGAGCAGTTCTTC. Protein sequence: CSASLIDEQFF.